Described below is a single T cell receptor beta chain sequence and its context. The antigen remains undetermined. These data belong to a study of graft-versus-host responses after intestinal transplantation. Study background: Multivisceral, liver-intestinal, or isolated intestinal transplants were performed in recipients. Every one of the recipients received anti-thymocyte globulin induction and afterwards took tacrolimus and steroids for 3 to 4 years.

Libraries were prepared by immunoSEQ multiplex PCR; TCRdb keeps only in-frame clonotypes and omits some of them. The data show approximately 60,000 clones, about 90% seen once. Whole-study findings and limits: Patients with graft-donor T cell macrochimerism had high graft-versus-host to host-versus-graft clonal ratios in allografts.

There are 16 residues in the CDR3. Between the trimmed V and J ends, which lost 4 bases and 5 bases, there was a span of 18 bases. This chain connects TRBV5-3 to TRBJ2-2; D might be TRBD2 (6 bases). TRBV5-3 is an ORF, with its function uncertain. Sample: PBMCs, taken 26 days after transplant. This clonotype originated in a human patient who received an intestinal transplant, so some T cells may come from the graft donor. For the CDR3, the DNA is TGTGCCAGAAGCCCGGGGGTGACCTTAGGAACCGGGGAGCTGTTTTTT. Its translation is CARSPGVTLGTGELFF.